This passage covers 22 T cell receptor beta chains from one sample sequenced in a study of T-cell memory formation after mild COVID-19 (dated by TCRdb to 2020 to 2022). Libraries were constructed by 5' RACE. Sequenced on an Illumina NovaSeq 6000. TCRdb itself trimmed the public reads at Q25 with fastp, ran MiXCR and retained productive beta chains. CDR3 protein sequences are deduplicated, and each keeps its most common genes and DNA. Across this sample there are 500,000 to 600,000 distinct CDR3 sequences, with over 15% seen only once. The top ten clonotypes cover 9.5% to 15% of the sample. The specimen sequenced was PBMCs or a T cell subset sorted from them (not recorded which). The source is an adult woman who had mild COVID-19 (a few samples of this study predate the infection). The sample titles of this study are shuffled in the database, so cell type and time point are left out; the donor was told from shared clones.

This clonotype occurred a few times. The rearrangement joins TRBV29-1 to TRBJ2-3; the D is unclear. Trimming removed 3 bases from V and 2 bases from J, with 9 bases in between. There are 13 residues in the CDR3. The germline gives CDR1 SQVTM, CDR2 ANQGSEA. The CDR3 here is CSVEVRTTDTQYF. For the CDR3, the DNA is TGCAGCGTTGAGGTCAGAACCACAGATACGCAGTATTTT.

The chain combines TRBV3-1 with TRBJ2-2; D remains unclear. V lost 1 base, J lost 4 bases, and 7 bases lay in between. The germline V gene has CDR1 LGHDT and CDR2 YNNKEL (reference sequence). The CDR3 length is 14 residues. The CDR3 region is CASSQGTLTGELFF. The CDR3 DNA reads TGTGCCAGCAGCCAAGGGACCCTCACCGGGGAGCTGTTTTTT.

This clonotype was detected a few times. The chain carries TRBV3-1 and TRBJ2-7; 11 nucleotides align to TRBD2. The CDR3 runs 17 residues. Trimming cost V 0 bases and J 0 bases; bases outside gene matches: 4. Germline loops: CDR1 LGHDT, CDR2 YNNKEL (reference sequence). CDR3 in amino acids: CASSQDWLAGGSYEQYF. CDR3 DNA: TGTGCCAGCAGCCAAGATTGGCTAGCGGGGGGCTCCTACGAGCAGTACTTC.

This chain uses TRBV6-2 or TRBV6-3 with TRBJ1-2; no clear D gene. Trimming removed 5 bases from V and 4 bases from J, with 17 bases in between. Germline V gives CDR1 MNHEY, CDR2 SVGEGT. This CDR3 contains 15 residues. CDR3 DNA: TGTGCCAGCAGTGGGCGGACGGCCCCCGGCTATGGCTACACCTTC. Its protein product is CASSGRTAPGYGYTF.

The chain links TRBV6-2 or TRBV6-3 to TRBJ2-2; D gene unclear. This CDR3 is built from 14 residues. Trimming stripped 9 bases from V and 1 base from J, with 12 bases between. The germline CDR1 and CDR2 sequences are MNHEY and SVGEGT. CDR3 region: CASRYLGNTGELFF. The DNA for the CDR3 is TGTGCCAGTAGATACCTAGGGAACACCGGGGAGCTGTTTTTT.

This clonotype has just a few counts. This rearrangement joins TRBV7-9 to TRBJ2-6, with 7 positions matching TRBD2. From germline, CDR1 is SEHNR and CDR2 FQNEAQ (reference sequence). V shed 3 bases, J shed 2 bases, and the junction held 4 bases outside the gene matches. There are 16 residues in the CDR3. CDR3 protein: CASSFLGGTGANVLTF. The CDR3 bases are TGTGCCAGCAGCTTTCTCGGGGGGACTGGGGCCAACGTCCTGACTTTC. Together with reference TRBV7-9 and TRBJ2-6, the CDR3 gives the full variable domain: DTGVSQNPRHKITKRGQNVTFRCDPISEHNRLYWYRQTLGQGPEFLTYFQNEAQLEKSRLLSDRFSAERPKGSFSTLEIQRTEQGDSAMYLCASSFLGGTGANVLTFGAGSRLTVL.

The chain carries TRBV27 and TRBJ1-1, with no clear D. With 8 bases removed from V and 1 base from J, the gap between germline ends came to 14 bases. The CDR3 is 14 residues long. Germline V gene data show CDR1 as MNHEY and CDR2 as SMNVEV (reference sequence). CDR3 residues: CASCLLGGNTEAFF. The DNA for the CDR3 is TGTGCCAGCTGCCTCCTCGGAGGGAACACTGAAGCTTTCTTT.

The chain joins TRBV18 to TRBJ1-2; possible D gene TRBD1, 6 bases. Germline V gene data show CDR1 as KGHSH and CDR2 as LQKENI. V was shortened by 4 bases and J by 2 bases, with 11 bases between the two germline ends. This CDR3 region has 14 residues. The CDR3 nucleotides are TGTGCCAGCTCACAGACCGGGACAAACTATGGCTACACCTTC. Residues: CASSQTGTNYGYTF. Supplemented by reference TRBV18 and TRBJ1-2, the full variable domain reads NAGVMQNPRHLVRRRGQEARLRCSPMKGHSHVYWYRQLPEEGLKFMVYLQKENIIDESGMPKERFSAEFPKEGPSILRIQQVVRGDSAAYFCASSQTGTNYGYTFGSGTRLTVV.

This clonotype came up many times. The chain carries TRBV7-2 and TRBJ1-5; no reliable D call. The CDR3 sequence is 13 residues long. Trimming left V 2 bases short and J 4 bases short, with 6 bases between. Germline loops: CDR1 SGHTA, CDR2 FQGNSA. The CDR3 here is CASSLQKNQPQHF. The CDR3 DNA sequence: TGTGCCAGCAGCTTACAAAAAAATCAGCCCCAGCATTTT.

This chain uses TRBV20-1 with TRBJ2-7; D is undetermined. Germline V CDR1 and CDR2: DFQATT, SNEGSKA (reference sequence). The CDR3 length is 12 residues. The V end was cut by 2 bases, the J end by 6 bases, with 11 bases between. Here the CDR3 DNA reads TGCAGTGCTAGAATGGGCCCCAGCGAGCAGTACTTC. Translation: CSARMGPSEQYF.

The chain uses TRBV5-8 and TRBJ1-2; TRBD1 matches 10 bases. CDR1 and CDR2 from the germline V gene are SGHTS and YDEGEE. Unmatched junction bases numbered 11, after V lost 0 bases and J lost 6 bases. This CDR3 spans 17 amino acids. This chain's CDR3 is CASSLDGTGVIRDGYTF. As DNA, the CDR3 is TGTGCCAGCAGCTTGGACGGGACAGGGGTCATAAGGGATGGCTACACCTTC. The full variable domain, completed using reference TRBV5-8 and TRBJ1-2, is EAGVTQSPTHLIKTRGQQATLRCSPISGHTSVYWYQQALGLGLQFLLWYDEGEERNRGNFPPRFSGRQFPNYSSELNVNALELEDSALYLCASSLDGTGVIRDGYTFGSGTRLTVV.

The chain combines TRBV7-9 with TRBJ2-5, with D possibly TRBD2 on 5 matching bases. From germline, CDR1 is SEHNR and CDR2 FQNEAQ (reference sequence). The length of the CDR3 is 13 residues. The V gene lost 0 bases and the J gene lost 5 bases, with 7 bases spanning the gap. The CDR3 region is CASSLAGDETQYF. CDR3 DNA sequence: TGTGCCAGCAGCTTAGCGGGAGACGAGACCCAGTACTTC.

This clonotype was seen a few times. V usage is TRBV6-5 and J usage is TRBJ2-5; D is possibly TRBD2 (5 bases). Germline V gives CDR1 MNHEY, CDR2 SVGAGI. This CDR3 is 12 amino acids long. V was clipped by 2 bases and J by 5 bases, with 6 bases between them. The CDR3 coding sequence is TGTGCCAGCAGTTACCGCGGGGAGACCCAGTACTTC. Amino acids: CASSYRGETQYF.

The chain uses TRBV11-2 and TRBJ2-1; D not certain. The V end lost 4 bases, the J end lost 0 bases, and 13 bases lay between the germline ends. Germline values: CDR1 SGHAT, CDR2 FQNNGV. The CDR3 extends over 16 amino acids. The CDR3 sequence is CASSSRGRTSYNEQFF. CDR3 nucleotides: TGTGCCAGCAGCTCTAGAGGCAGGACCTCCTACAATGAGCAGTTCTTC.

This clonotype was picked up a small number of times. The V and J genes are TRBV5-1 and TRBJ2-7; either TRBD1 or TRBD2 may supply D (6 bases each). The V and J ends lost 4 bases and 6 bases respectively, with 17 bases between them. The CDR3 has 14 amino acids. Germline V gives CDR1 SGHRS, CDR2 YFSETQ. The CDR3 spells CASSPGTGASEQYF. CDR3 nucleotide sequence: TGCGCCAGCAGCCCCGGGACGGGGGCGTCCGAGCAGTACTTC.

The V call is TRBV20-1, the J call TRBJ1-6, with D perhaps matching TRBD1 (5 bases). Germline V gene data show CDR1 as DFQATT and CDR2 as SNEGSKA (reference sequence). V gave up 2 bases and J gave up 0 bases, with 8 bases separating them. This CDR3 is 15 amino acids long. This chain's CDR3 is CSARTGGSYNSPLHF. CDR3 nucleotide sequence: TGCAGTGCTAGAACGGGGGGCTCCTATAATTCACCCCTCCACTTT.

Only a few counts were recorded for this clonotype. V and J are TRBV9 and TRBJ2-3; no definite D call. Germline V CDR1 and CDR2: SGDLS, YYNGEE. With 3 bases removed from V and 2 bases from J, the gap between germline ends came to 10 bases. This CDR3 is 14 amino acids long. For the CDR3, the DNA is TGTGCCAGCAGCGCGACTCCTAACACAGATACGCAGTATTTT. Its translation is CASSATPNTDTQYF. The full variable domain, in which reference TRBV9 and TRBJ2-3 provide the parts outside the CDR3, is DSGVTQTPKHLITATGQRVTLRCSPRSGDLSVYWYQQSLDQGLQFLIQYYNGEERAKGNILERFSAQQFPDLHSELNLSSLELGDSALYFCASSATPNTDTQYFGPGTRLTVL.

This clonotype was observed a handful of times. This chain's CDR3 is CASSSPTGYEQYF. The CDR3 region has the DNA TGTGCCAGCAGCTCCCCGACAGGGTACGAGCAGTACTTC. The chain uses TRBV7-2 and TRBJ2-7, with 7 bases that match TRBD1. Germline V gives CDR1 SGHTA, CDR2 FQGNSA. CDR3 length equals 13 residues. Losses at the gene ends were 4 bases for V and 4 bases for J; bases not matched to a gene: 4.

There are a few counts of this clonotype. CDR3 loop: CASSQPRQGRRSPLHF. Here the CDR3 DNA reads TGCGCCAGCAGCCAACCACGACAGGGAAGAAGATCACCCCTCCACTTT. The chain recombines TRBV4-1 with TRBJ1-6; TRBD1 agrees at 7 bases. With 2 bases clipped from V and 10 bases from J, the junction kept 11 bases outside the gene matches. The germline gives CDR1 MGHRA, CDR2 YSYEKL. The CDR3 length is 16 residues.

The chain uses TRBV6-1 and TRBJ2-3; tentatively, D is TRBD2 (6 bases). CDR3 size: 15 residues. Germline V gives CDR1 MNHNS, CDR2 SASEGT. The V end was cut by 2 bases, the J end by 2 bases, with 11 bases between. CDR3 residues: CASSEWGLSTDTQYF. The CDR3 DNA is TGTGCCAGCAGTGAATGGGGACTTTCCACAGATACGCAGTATTTT.

This clonotype has just a few counts. This chain joins TRBV6-2 or TRBV6-3 and TRBJ2-1; D is perhaps TRBD1 or TRBD2 (7 bases each). The V end was cut by 6 bases, the J end by 4 bases, with 22 bases between. CDR1 MNHEY and CDR2 SVGEGT come from the germline V gene. The CDR3 runs to 17 residues. The CDR3 loop reads CASRPGGLAVRYNEQFF. CDR3 nucleotide sequence: TGTGCCAGCAGGCCAGGGGGGCTAGCGGTGAGATACAATGAGCAGTTCTTC.

V gene TRBV7-2 combines with J gene TRBJ1-2, with D perhaps matching TRBD1 (6 bases). Germline CDR1 is SGHTA and CDR2 is FQGNSA. The ends were cut back, 5 bases at V and 3 bases at J, with 13 bases in the middle. The CDR3 is made up of 14 amino acids. The CDR3 nucleotides are TGTGCCAGCAGCCAACAGGGCGAATACTATGGCTACACCTTC. Translating it yields CASSQQGEYYGYTF. The entire variable domain, with the rest obtained from reference TRBV7-2 and TRBJ1-2, is as follows: GAGVSQSPSNKVTEKGKDVELRCDPISGHTALYWYRQSLGQGLEFLIYFQGNSAPDKSGLPSDRFSAERTGGSVSTLTIQRTQQEDSAVYLCASSQQGEYYGYTFGSGTRLTVV.